This T cell receptor beta chain was sequenced in a study of control samples from healthy donors and cancer patients. The table lists this clone with a count of one. Repertoires were generated with immunoSEQ multiplex PCR, while TCRdb's copy carries only in-frame clones and drops some. The sample carries roughly 43,000 clones, 90% to 95% recorded once. Germline V gene data show CDR1 as SGHRS and CDR2 as YFSETQ. There are 13 residues in the CDR3. Trimming removed 1 base at V and 4 bases at J, with 6 bases between. J is TRBJ2-1 and V is TRBV5-1, with D unresolved. The sequence was collected from a man aged 60 to 69 in good health. The sequencing sample was made of blood. The CDR3 DNA reads as TGCGCCAGCAGCTTGTCGCTGTACAATGAGCAGTTCTTC. It encodes CASSLSLYNEQFF.